The 23 T cell receptor beta chains presented below share a single source sample, sequenced in a study of blood T cell repertoires in COVID-19. Sequencing was performed with immunoSEQ multiplex PCR; in TCRdb, only in-frame clones are kept and a portion is missing. The table records about 200,000 clones, approximately 80% of them present only once. Specimen: peripheral blood. All receptors come from a woman at least 80 years old with acute or convalescent COVID-19.

The chain joins TRBV23-1 to TRBJ2-2; tentatively, D is TRBD2 (6 bases). TRBV23-1 is marked as an open reading frame, function uncertain. This CDR3 comprises 22 residues. Trimming pared 6 bases from V and 0 bases from J, leaving 32 bases between. CDR3 loop: CASSRTPRARRREAPNTGELFF. CDR3 bases: TGCGCCAGCAGCCGGACCCCGAGGGCTCGTCGGCGGGAAGCCCCGAACACCGGGGAGCTGTTTTTT.

This sequence joins TRBV6-5 and TRBJ1-6, with D unclear. Trimming removed 5 bases at V and 6 bases at J, with 11 bases between. CDR3 length: 14 amino acids. The germline CDR1 and CDR2 sequences are MNHEY and SVGAGI. The CDR3 region is CASSTRETNSPLHF. The CDR3 nucleotides read TGTGCCAGCAGTACTCGGGAGACTAATTCACCCCTCCACTTT.

This rearrangement joins TRBV12-5 to TRBJ2-7; 11 bases match TRBD2. Trimming cost V 5 bases and J 2 bases; bases outside gene matches: 5. This CDR3 comprises 15 residues. Germline loops: CDR1 LGHNT, CDR2 FRNRAP. Here the CDR3 reads CASGLTSGRTYEQYF. CDR3 nucleotide sequence: TGTGCTAGTGGTCTCACTAGCGGGAGAACCTACGAGCAGTACTTC. The variable domain in full, completed from reference TRBV12-5 and TRBJ2-7, reads DARVTQTPRHKVTEMGQEVTMRCQPILGHNTVFWYRQTMMQGLELLAYFRNRAPLDDSGMPKDRFSAEMPDATLATLKIQPSEPRDSAVYFCASGLTSGRTYEQYFGPGTRLTVT.

The genes are TRBV10-3 and TRBJ1-1; D not resolved. Per germline, CDR1 ENHRY and CDR2 SYGVKD. This CDR3 is 14 amino acids long. Trimming removed 7 bases from V and 0 bases from J, with 12 bases in between. The CDR3, as DNA: TGTGCCATCAAGCCTACAGACATGAACACTGAAGCTTTCTTT. It encodes CAIKPTDMNTEAFF.

This sequence joins TRBV27 and TRBJ1-4, with D tentatively TRBD1 (5 bases). Germline CDR1 and CDR2: MNHEY and SMNVEV (reference sequence). This CDR3 is built from 13 residues. V gave up 5 bases and J gave up 8 bases, with 12 bases separating them. The DNA for the CDR3 is TGTGCCAGCAGTCCGAGACGGGGGGAAAAACTGTTTTTT. It codes for CASSPRRGEKLFF.

V is TRBV30 and J is TRBJ2-3, with TRBD2 matching over 13 bases. The germline CDR1 and CDR2 sequences are GTSNPN and SVGIG (reference sequence). The CDR3 contains 16 residues. Germline trimming cut 5 bases from V and 2 bases from J; bases unmatched to any gene: 7. The chain's CDR3 is CAWARTSGRATDTQYF. In nucleotides, the CDR3 is TGTGCCTGGGCTAGGACTAGCGGGAGAGCCACAGATACGCAGTATTTT.

The chain combines TRBV10-1 with TRBJ1-2; TRBD1 aligns across 8 bases. With 6 bases clipped from V and 4 bases from J, the junction kept 13 bases outside the gene matches. Germline-derived CDR1 and CDR2 are WNHNN and SYGVQD (reference sequence). The CDR3 is made up of 16 amino acids. CDR3 in amino acids: CASRKRARGLCYGYTF. The CDR3 DNA sequence: TGCGCCAGCAGAAAAAGGGCCAGGGGGCTCTGCTATGGCTACACCTTC.

This clone occurred a few times. The V call is TRBV12-3 or TRBV12-4, the J call TRBJ1-1, with D uncertain. This CDR3 has 13 residues. Deletions cut 6 bases from V and 1 base from J, with 9 bases between. The CDR3: CASSGLRNTEAFF. The DNA of the CDR3 is TGTGCCAGCAGCGGACTGCGGAACACTGAAGCTTTCTTT.

The chain couples TRBV6-5 to TRBJ2-7; D gene unclear. The length of the CDR3 is 13 residues. Germline values: CDR1 MNHEY, CDR2 SVGAGI. Between the trimmed V and J ends, which lost 1 base and 3 bases, there was a span of 7 bases. The CDR3 protein is CASSYLPGYEQYF. The CDR3, as DNA: TGTGCCAGCAGTTACTTGCCCGGCTACGAGCAGTACTTC.

V and J are TRBV6-5 and TRBJ1-2, with D hard to call. CDR1 is MNHEY and CDR2 is SVGAGI in the germline V gene. The V end lost 5 bases, the J end lost 8 bases, and 15 bases lay between the germline ends. CDR3 length equals 13 residues. CDR3 sequence: CASSRTESGGYTF. The CDR3 DNA reads TGTGCCAGCAGTCGGACTGAATCTGGGGGCTACACCTTC.

The V gene is TRBV7-2, the J gene TRBJ2-1, with TRBD2 identical over 8 bases. Germline assignment: CDR1 SGHTA and CDR2 FQGNSA. Unmatched junction bases numbered 19, after V lost 6 bases and J lost 9 bases. CDR3 length equals 17 residues. DNA for the CDR3: TGTGCCAGCAGTCTCACTCCGGGACTAGAGTCCTCCGGTGAGCAGTTCTTC. Encoded protein: CASSLTPGLESSGEQFF.

This clone has a handful of counts. This chain links TRBV9 with TRBJ1-6; D is uncertain. This CDR3 has 16 amino acids. The ends were cut back, 0 bases at V and 2 bases at J, with 9 bases in the middle. Germline V gene sequence: CDR1 SGDLS, CDR2 YYNGEE. CDR3 sequence reads: CASSVERGPYNSPLHF. The DNA of the CDR3 is TGTGCCAGCAGCGTAGAAAGAGGGCCCTATAATTCACCCCTCCACTTT.

The chain carries TRBV6-1 and TRBJ1-2; 7 bases align to TRBD1. The germline V gene has CDR1 MNHNS and CDR2 SASEGT. Losses at the gene ends were 0 bases for V and 7 bases for J; bases not matched to a gene: 5. This CDR3 region has 14 residues. Written as DNA, the CDR3 is TGTGCCAGCAGTGAAGCGAGGGCAGGGGGTGGCTACACCTTC. Translating gives CASSEARAGGGYTF.

The chain combines TRBV27 with TRBJ2-1; 8 bases line up with TRBD1. Unmatched junction bases numbered 12, after V lost 5 bases and J lost 6 bases. CDR3 size: 16 residues. CDR1 is MNHEY, CDR2 SMNVEV, per germline (reference sequence). The CDR3 sequence: CASSILGTGVGNEQFF. The CDR3 region has the DNA TGTGCCAGCAGTATACTTGGGACAGGAGTGGGCAATGAGCAGTTCTTC.

The CDR3 protein is CASSLGTGAYYEQYF. CDR3 nucleotides: TGTGCCAGCTCACTAGGGACAGGGGCTTACTACGAGCAGTACTTC. The chain employs TRBV18 and TRBJ2-7, with TRBD1 matching 10 bases. V was clipped by 4 bases and J by 3 bases; unmatched bases: 6. This CDR3 is 15 amino acids long. The V gene's germline CDR1 is KGHSH and CDR2 LQKENI.

This rearrangement joins TRBV24-1 to TRBJ2-3, with 10 positions matching TRBD2. The germline V gene has CDR1 KGHDR and CDR2 SFDVKD. CDR3 length: 20 amino acids. J was trimmed by 4 bases and V by 5 bases; bases with no gene match: 20. The CDR3 nucleotides are TGTGCCACCAGTGCCAGTGCCCTAGCGGGGGACCTGGGGAGGCCAGATACGCAGTATTTT. It translates to CATSASALAGDLGRPDTQYF.

This clone was counted once. V gene TRBV30 combines with J gene TRBJ2-7; 12 bases match TRBD1. The CDR3 contains 16 residues. The trim removed 2 bases at V and 3 bases at J, leaving 8 bases unmatched. Germline values: CDR1 GTSNPN, CDR2 SVGIG (reference sequence). CDR3 region: CAWSKMGTGGNYEQYF. CDR3 bases: TGTGCCTGGAGTAAAATGGGGACAGGGGGCAACTACGAGCAGTACTTC.

This chain connects TRBV10-2 to TRBJ2-6; maybe TRBD1 (6 bases). Trimming took off 5 bases at V and 0 bases at J, with 11 bases between the two ends. This CDR3 is 16 amino acids long. Germline V CDR1 and CDR2: WSHSY, SAAADI. In nucleotides, the CDR3 is TGCGCCAGCAGTCTAACAGGGACCTCTGGGGCCAACGTCCTGACTTTC. Residues: CASSLTGTSGANVLTF.

V and J are TRBV12-5 and TRBJ1-2; 7 nucleotides line up with TRBD1. This CDR3 contains 15 residues. Losses at the gene ends were 4 bases for V and 4 bases for J; bases not matched to a gene: 9. Germline V CDR1 and CDR2: LGHNT, FRNRAP. The DNA of the CDR3 is TGTGCTAGTGGTTCCACACAGGGGCATGGCTATGGCTACACCTTC. Translation gives CASGSTQGHGYGYTF.

The chain employs TRBV5-6 and TRBJ1-1, with 11 bases aligning to TRBD1. CDR3 length: 15 amino acids. The V gene's germline CDR1 is SGHDT and CDR2 YYEEEE. V lost 3 bases, J lost 5 bases, and 6 bases stayed unmatched. The DNA of the CDR3 is TGTGCCAGCAGCTCGGACAGGGGGCGGGAAACTGAAGCTTTCTTT. Its translation is CASSSDRGRETEAFF.

This sequence joins TRBV19 and TRBJ1-6, with TRBD1 matching over 7 bases. The germline CDR1 and CDR2 sequences are LNHDA and SQIVND (reference sequence). This CDR3 comprises 15 residues. The ends lost 4 bases at V and 7 bases at J; junction bases unmatched: 7. The CDR3 DNA follows: TGTGCCAGTAGTACCACCGGGACAGCAAATTCACCCCTCCACTTT. Protein: CASSTTGTANSPLHF.

V and J are TRBV5-4 and TRBJ1-5; 7 nucleotides align to TRBD1. Per the germline V gene, CDR1 is SGHNT and CDR2 is YYREEE (reference sequence). J lost 2 bases, V lost 5 bases, and 4 bases had no gene match. The CDR3 is 14 amino acids. CDR3 coding DNA: TGTGCCAGCAGTGCCGGACAGGGCAATCAGCCCCAGCATTTT. The encoded protein is CASSAGQGNQPQHF.

The rearrangement links TRBV6-6 to TRBJ2-6; D is possibly TRBD2 (5 bases). CDR3 length equals 17 residues. The germline V gene has CDR1 MNHNY and CDR2 SVGAGI (reference sequence). The germline V and J ends were trimmed by 5 bases and 3 bases, with 17 bases remaining between them. The CDR3 is CASSLAGSGLGANVLTF. CDR3 nucleotides: TGTGCCAGCAGTCTCGCCGGATCCGGACTTGGGGCCAACGTCCTGACTTTC.